The 32 T cell receptor beta chains below all came from one sample that was sequenced in a study of blood T cell repertoires in COVID-19. The assay was immunoSEQ multiplex PCR, and TCRdb's table has in-frame clones only and misses some. The table includes fewer than 200,000 clones, around 82% detected once. Sequencing used peripheral blood. These receptors came from a woman aged 40 to 50 with COVID-19, enrolled during active disease.

The chain couples TRBV5-1 to TRBJ2-7; 7 nucleotides agree with TRBD2. Germline CDR1 is SGHRS and CDR2 is YFSETQ. CDR3 length: 15 amino acids. With 0 bases clipped from V and 2 bases from J, the junction kept 5 bases outside the gene matches. CDR3 sequence: CASSLGREFPYEQYF. The CDR3 DNA reads TGCGCCAGCAGCTTGGGGCGGGAGTTCCCCTACGAGCAGTACTTC.

The chain is built from TRBV30 and TRBJ2-5; D is unresolved. CDR1 GTSNPN and CDR2 SVGIG come from the germline V gene (reference sequence). The CDR3 has 13 residues. Trimming pared 0 bases from V and 2 bases from J, leaving 7 bases between. CDR3 bases: TGTGCCTGGAGTGTACTCCAACAAGAGACCCAGTACTTC. Protein: CAWSVLQQETQYF.

The chain joins TRBV5-1 to TRBJ1-1; 7 nucleotides align to TRBD1. Germline V gene lookup returns CDR1 SGHRS and CDR2 YFSETQ. V shed 0 bases, J shed 7 bases, and the junction held 3 bases outside the gene matches. The CDR3 runs 13 residues. The CDR3 region has the DNA TGCGCCAGCAGCTTGGGAGGGACAGATGAAGCTTTCTTT. Translating it yields CASSLGGTDEAFF.

CDR3 sequence reads: CASSQDLGAGELFF. CDR3 DNA: TGTGCCAGCAGCCAAGATCTGGGAGCCGGGGAGCTGTTTTTT. The chain uses TRBV3-1 (or the pseudogene TRBV3-2) and TRBJ2-2; tentative D call: TRBD2 (5 bases). Germline V gene lookup returns CDR1 LGHDT and CDR2 YNNKEL (reference sequence). There are 14 residues in the CDR3. Deletions cut 0 bases from V and 6 bases from J, with 8 bases between.

V and J are TRBV19 and TRBJ1-5; 8 bases match TRBD1. Germline V gene lookup returns CDR1 LNHDA and CDR2 SQIVND (reference sequence). V was pared by 9 bases and J by 7 bases, with 5 bases of the junction left unmatched. There are 12 residues in the CDR3. Here the CDR3 DNA reads TGTGCCAGCGGACAGGGTTGGCAGCCCCAGCATTTT. Translating it yields CASGQGWQPQHF. Combining the CDR3 with reference TRBV19 and TRBJ1-5 gives the whole variable domain DGGITQSPKYLFRKEGQNVTLSCEQNLNHDAMYWYRQDPGQGLRLIYYSQIVNDFQKGDIAEGYSVSREKKESFPLTVTSAQKNPTAFYLCASGQGWQPQHFGDGTRLSIL.

The chain is built from TRBV6-4 and TRBJ2-1, with D perhaps TRBD2 (6 bases). This CDR3 has 14 residues. Trimming shortened V by 6 bases and J by 1 base, and 10 bases separated the two germline ends. CDR1 is MRHNA, CDR2 SNTAGT, per germline. The DNA for the CDR3 is TGTGCCAGCAGGCGGGACGGATCCTACAATGAGCAGTTCTTC. Translation: CASRRDGSYNEQFF.

The J gene is TRBJ2-1, the V gene TRBV24-1, with TRBD1 as a possible D gene (6 bases). V shed 4 bases and J shed 0 bases, with 6 bases lying between them. The CDR3 runs 14 residues. Germline CDR1 KGHDR, CDR2 SFDVKD. The CDR3 region is CATSEGGSYNEQFF. The CDR3 bases are TGTGCCACCAGTGAAGGGGGCTCCTACAATGAGCAGTTCTTC.

This clone showed up just a few times. This rearrangement joins TRBV3-1 (or the pseudogene TRBV3-2) to TRBJ1-1; D is undetermined. V was shortened by 4 bases and J by 4 bases, with 10 bases between the two germline ends. The CDR3 is made up of 13 amino acids. The germline gives CDR1 LGHDT, CDR2 YNNKEL (reference sequence). The CDR3 bases are TGTGCCAGCAGCCTCCGGGGATCCACTGAAGCTTTCTTT. It is translated as CASSLRGSTEAFF.

The chain joins TRBV5-1 to TRBJ1-6; D uncertain. CDR3 length equals 14 residues. CDR1 and CDR2 from the germline V gene are SGHRS and YFSETQ. Trimming cost V 3 bases and J 5 bases, with 9 bases left between them. This CDR3 is CASSSGRDNSPLHF. In DNA, the CDR3 is TGCGCCAGCAGCTCTGGGCGAGATAATTCACCCCTCCACTTT.

The chain couples TRBV11-2 to TRBJ2-7; tentative D call: TRBD2 (6 bases). V was trimmed by 5 bases and J by 4 bases, leaving 12 bases between them. CDR3 size: 13 residues. Germline CDR1 is SGHAT and CDR2 is FQNNGV. The CDR3 DNA follows: TGTGCCAGCAGCCCCGGGGGATTTTACGAGCAGTACGTC. It specifies CASSPGGFYEQYV.

The rearrangement joins TRBV6-5 to TRBJ1-2; weak D call: TRBD1 (5 bases). This CDR3 spans 13 amino acids. The germline CDR1 and CDR2 sequences are MNHEY and SVGAGI. Deletions cut 5 bases from V and 4 bases from J, with 11 bases between. The CDR3 loop is CASSPWRGYGYTF. The CDR3 region has the DNA TGTGCCAGCAGTCCCTGGAGGGGCTATGGCTACACCTTC.

V gene TRBV27 combines with J gene TRBJ1-6; 7 nucleotides line up with TRBD1. Per the germline V gene, CDR1 is MNHEY and CDR2 is SMNVEV (reference sequence). The CDR3 loop spans 15 amino acids. Trimming cost V 6 bases and J 11 bases; bases outside gene matches: 13. Here the CDR3 DNA reads TGTGCCAGCAGCCCGACCATTACAGGGGCGGCACCCCTCCACTTT. Residues: CASSPTITGAAPLHF.

The chain has TRBV6-1 and TRBJ2-7; D unclear. This CDR3 spans 14 amino acids. The V gene's germline CDR1 is MNHNS and CDR2 SASEGT. V lost 2 bases and J 1 base, leaving 9 bases between the germline ends. The CDR3 DNA sequence: TGTGCCAGCAGTGAATACGGGTCTTCCTACGAGCAGTACTTC. Amino acids: CASSEYGSSYEQYF.

V and J are TRBV7-9 and TRBJ2-2, with unresolved D. The germline V gene encodes CDR1 SEHNR and CDR2 FQNEAQ (reference sequence). The CDR3 consists of 15 residues. With 7 bases removed from V and 2 bases from J, the gap between germline ends came to 14 bases. The CDR3 nucleotides read TGTGCCAGCACCAACACTCCGCGAAACACCGGGGAGCTGTTTTTT. It translates to CASTNTPRNTGELFF.

The CDR3 DNA is TGTGCCAGCAGTAGGGGGCCACGCCCGGAGACCCAGTACTTC. Its translation is CASSRGPRPETQYF. The rearrangement links TRBV2 to TRBJ2-5, with TRBD1 identical over 7 bases. J gave up 5 bases and V 5 bases, and 8 bases lay outside the gene matches. CDR1 and CDR2 from the germline V gene are SNHLY and FYNNEI. The CDR3 runs to 14 residues.

V is TRBV2 and J is TRBJ2-1; weak D call: TRBD1 (6 bases). Germline CDR1 reads SNHLY; CDR2 reads FYNNEI. The V end was cut by 6 bases, the J end by 4 bases, with 10 bases between. The CDR3 contains 13 residues. CDR3 sequence reads: CASRVTGYNEQFF. CDR3 nucleotide sequence: TGTGCCAGCAGGGTTACAGGGTACAATGAGCAGTTCTTC. The whole variable domain, filled in from reference TRBV2 and TRBJ2-1, reads EPEVTQTPSHQVTQMGQEVILRCVPISNHLYFYWYRQILGQKVEFLVSFYNNEISEKSEIFDDQFSVERPDGSNFTLKIRSTKLEDSAMYFCASRVTGYNEQFFGPGTRLTVL.

The chain has TRBV2 and TRBJ1-5; maybe TRBD1 (6 bases). Germline V gene lookup returns CDR1 SNHLY and CDR2 FYNNEI. Trimming left V 4 bases short and J 4 bases short, with 17 bases between. There are 16 residues in the CDR3. Written as DNA, the CDR3 is TGTGCCAGCAGTGTGGGCGACAGGATAGTAAATCAGCCCCAGCATTTT. Its protein product is CASSVGDRIVNQPQHF. Looking up the rest from reference TRBV2 and TRBJ1-5 gives the full variable domain: EPEVTQTPSHQVTQMGQEVILRCVPISNHLYFYWYRQILGQKVEFLVSFYNNEISEKSEIFDDQFSVERPDGSNFTLKIRSTKLEDSAMYFCASSVGDRIVNQPQHFGDGTRLSIL.

The chain joins TRBV27 to TRBJ1-1, with a possible D match to TRBD1 (6 bases). V was cut by 0 bases and J by 2 bases, with 10 bases left in between. The germline CDR1 and CDR2 sequences are MNHEY and SMNVEV (reference sequence). This CDR3 comprises 15 residues. The CDR3 DNA is TGTGCCAGCAGTTTATCGGGCAGGGGTAACACTGAAGCTTTCTTT. Its protein product is CASSLSGRGNTEAFF.

The CDR3 loop is CASSQGQRRNTIYF. CDR3 bases: TGTGCCAGCAGCCAAGGACAGAGGAGAAACACCATATATTTT. The V call is TRBV14, the J call TRBJ1-3; perhaps TRBD1 as D (5 bases). The CDR3 totals 14 residues. CDR1 is SGHDN and CDR2 is FVKESK in the germline V gene. The V and J ends lost 1 base and 5 bases respectively, with 9 bases between them.

The chain carries TRBV11-2 and TRBJ1-1, with a weak D call TRBD1 (6 bases). Germline-derived CDR1 and CDR2 are SGHAT and FQNNGV. With 5 bases removed from V and 5 bases from J, the gap between germline ends came to 15 bases. The CDR3 is made up of 14 amino acids. DNA for the CDR3: TGTGCCAGCAGCGACTCCAGGGGAAGGACTGAAGCTTTCTTT. This translates into CASSDSRGRTEAFF.

The J gene is TRBJ1-2, the V gene TRBV12-5; 7 bases map to TRBD1. Germline CDR1 LGHNT, CDR2 FRNRAP. The CDR3 is 13 amino acids. The V and J ends lost 6 bases and 4 bases, in that order; junction bases with no gene match: 5. The CDR3 region has the DNA TGTGCTAGTGGACCCGGGACAGCCTATGGCTACACCTTC. This translates into CASGPGTAYGYTF. The full variable domain, rest sourced from reference TRBV12-5 and TRBJ1-2, is DARVTQTPRHKVTEMGQEVTMRCQPILGHNTVFWYRQTMMQGLELLAYFRNRAPLDDSGMPKDRFSAEMPDATLATLKIQPSEPRDSAVYFCASGPGTAYGYTFGSGTRLTVV.

This clone was counted many times. The V and J genes are TRBV4-2 and TRBJ1-2; D is possibly TRBD1 (6 bases). The V end lost 0 bases, the J end lost 3 bases, and 11 bases lay between the germline ends. Germline CDR1 reads LGHNA; CDR2 reads YNFKEQ. This CDR3 is 15 amino acids long. DNA of the CDR3: TGTGCCAGCAGCCAAGATGGACAGCCAGACTATGGCTACACCTTC. It yields the protein CASSQDGQPDYGYTF.

The chain has TRBV18 and TRBJ1-1; the D gene is possibly TRBD1 (5 bases). Trimming pared 9 bases from V and 6 bases from J, leaving 17 bases between. Germline CDR1 KGHSH, CDR2 LQKENI. The CDR3 consists of 13 residues. CDR3 sequence: CASDGGGRSEAFF. The DNA for the CDR3 is TGTGCCAGTGATGGGGGGGGACGGTCTGAAGCTTTCTTT. Based on the CDR3 plus reference TRBV18 and TRBJ1-1, the full variable domain is NAGVMQNPRHLVRRRGQEARLRCSPMKGHSHVYWYRQLPEEGLKFMVYLQKENIIDESGMPKERFSAEFPKEGPSILRIQQVVRGDSAAYFCASDGGGRSEAFFGQGTRLTVV.

The chain carries TRBV4-2 and TRBJ2-5, with 7 bases fitting TRBD1. Germline values: CDR1 LGHNA, CDR2 YNFKEQ. The CDR3 is made up of 15 amino acids. After removal of 2 bases from V and 2 bases from J, the junction contained 5 bases not matched to a gene. The CDR3 nucleotides read TGTGCCAGCAGCCAACACCGGGACAGACAAGAGACCCAGTACTTC. Its protein product is CASSQHRDRQETQYF.

This clone was observed once. V gene TRBV28 combines with J gene TRBJ2-5; 8 bases map to TRBD2. Trimming took 1 base from V and 2 from J; bases not matched to a gene: 9. This CDR3 has 17 amino acids. Germline CDR1 MDHEN, CDR2 SYDVKM. CDR3 region: CASSLSASGSLQETQYF. DNA of the CDR3: TGTGCCAGCAGTTTATCGGCTAGCGGGTCCTTACAAGAGACCCAGTACTTC.

J is TRBJ2-2 and V is TRBV15; the D gene is possibly TRBD2 (5 bases). The CDR3 contains 13 residues. V dropped 4 bases and J dropped 6 bases, with 9 bases sitting between them. CDR1 is LNHNV, CDR2 YYDKDF, per germline (reference sequence). The CDR3 is CATSTGEPGELFF. In nucleotides, the CDR3 is TGTGCCACCAGCACCGGGGAGCCCGGGGAGCTGTTTTTT.

This clone was detected only once. The chain uses TRBV10-3 and TRBJ2-5, with TRBD1 matching over 7 bases. The V segment lost 3 bases and the J segment 4 bases; nucleotides outside the gene matches: 8. The CDR3 runs to 15 residues. The germline V gene encodes CDR1 ENHRY and CDR2 SYGVKD. The CDR3 nucleotides read TGTGCCATCAGTGACCCTAAGGGGGCAGGAGAGACCCAGTACTTC. It specifies CAISDPKGAGETQYF.

This clone has just one count. Other DNA sequences of this sample code for an identical CDR3. J is TRBJ2-2 and V is TRBV11-3; TRBD2 might be the D (5 bases). The germline gives CDR1 SGHNT, CDR2 YENEEA. The germline V and J ends were trimmed by 5 bases and 4 bases, with 14 bases remaining between them. This CDR3 region has 15 residues. The CDR3 coding sequence is TGTGCCAGCAGCCCAGGACTCGTCTCCACCGGGGAGCTGTTTTTT. Residues: CASSPGLVSTGELFF. Complete variable domain (other parts from reference TRBV11-3 and TRBJ2-2): EAGVVQSPRYKIIEKKQPVAFWCNPISGHNTLYWYLQNLGQGPELLIRYENEEAVDDSQLPKDRFSAERLKGVDSTLKIQPAELGDSAVYLCASSPGLVSTGELFFGEGSRLTVL.

The chain joins TRBV7-2 to TRBJ2-5; 10 nucleotides match TRBD2. Germline V lookup: CDR1 SGHTA, CDR2 FQGNSA. V shed 0 bases and J 2 bases; nucleotides not matched to a gene: 3. The CDR3 spans 16 residues. CDR3 loop: CASSLAVSGGQETQYF. In DNA form, the CDR3 reads TGTGCCAGCAGCTTAGCGGTTAGCGGGGGGCAAGAGACCCAGTACTTC.

The rearrangement uses TRBV29-1 and TRBJ2-1; 7 bases are shared with TRBD2. This CDR3 is 17 amino acids long. V trimming: 7 bases; J trimming: 4 bases; junction bases outside the gene matches: 19. Germline V CDR1 and CDR2: SQVTM, ANQGSEA. The CDR3 DNA reads TGCAGCGCCCTACCAAGCCTAGCGGAGTGGGGGTACAATGAGCAGTTCTTC. It codes for CSALPSLAEWGYNEQFF.

The chain employs TRBV6-5 and TRBJ1-6; D is ambiguous. This CDR3 has 14 amino acids. V gave up 6 bases and J gave up 4 bases, with 10 bases separating them. The germline V gene has CDR1 MNHEY and CDR2 SVGAGI. The CDR3 is CASRPGVYNSPLHF. The CDR3 DNA reads as TGTGCCAGCAGGCCCGGGGTTTATAATTCACCCCTCCACTTT.

The gene calls are TRBV18 and TRBJ2-7; TRBD1 agrees at 9 bases. The CDR3 sequence is 15 residues long. CDR1 is KGHSH, CDR2 LQKENI, per germline. V dropped 2 bases and J dropped 5; count of bases not matched to a gene: 7. This CDR3 reads CASSPGTGRANEQYV. The CDR3 nucleotides read TGTGCCAGCTCACCAGGGACAGGGCGCGCTAACGAGCAGTACGTC.